The T cell receptor (beta chain) under discussion was sequenced for a study of cytomegalovirus exposure and HLA in healthy donors. Study at large: Earlier findings included more than 95 million unique TCR beta sequences obtained from about 180 million T cells.

The PCR used 60 Vbeta and 13 Jbeta primers. Sequencing used immunoSEQ multiplex PCR; TCRdb keeps in-frame clones, though not all of them. The sample records tens of thousands of clones, over 65% being singletons. Germline CDR1 MNHEY, CDR2 SMNVEV (reference sequence). V lost 5 bases and J 6 bases, leaving 17 bases between the germline ends. The length of the CDR3 is 15 residues. This clone turned up a few times. What it binds is not known. General observations from the study: Certain sequence variants were highly shared and formed a cluster, and this cluster was likely a sequencing artifact. In a later analysis, across HLA loci, associated TCR counts were highest for DRB1, lowest for HLA-C.

This chain uses TRBV27 with TRBJ2-1; possibly TRBD2 for D (5 bases). Sequenced: PBMCs. The receptor comes from a human donor in good health. The CDR3 here is CASSPAAGNRNEQFF. In nucleotides, the CDR3 is TGTGCCAGCAGTCCAGCGGCGGGCAATCGCAATGAGCAGTTCTTC.